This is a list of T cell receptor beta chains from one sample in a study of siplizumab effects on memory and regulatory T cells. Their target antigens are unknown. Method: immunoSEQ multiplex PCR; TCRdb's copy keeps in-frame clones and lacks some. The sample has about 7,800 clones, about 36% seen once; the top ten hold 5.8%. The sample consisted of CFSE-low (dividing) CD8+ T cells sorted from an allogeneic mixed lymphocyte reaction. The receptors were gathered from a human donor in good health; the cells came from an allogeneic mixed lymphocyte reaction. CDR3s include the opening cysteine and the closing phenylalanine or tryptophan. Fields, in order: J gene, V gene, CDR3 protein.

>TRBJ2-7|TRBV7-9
CASSPPGQGYEQYF
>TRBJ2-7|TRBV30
CAWSVGSNSYEQYF
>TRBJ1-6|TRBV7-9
CASSTGTGNSPLHF
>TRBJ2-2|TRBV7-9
CASSGQGNTGELFF
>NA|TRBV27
CASSFGPSAGPYEQYF
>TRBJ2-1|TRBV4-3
CASSQATGATYNEQFF
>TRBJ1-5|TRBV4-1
CASSQDQGRGQPQHF
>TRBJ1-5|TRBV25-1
CASSESGTLQPQHF
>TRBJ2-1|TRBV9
CASSASGSWDEQFF
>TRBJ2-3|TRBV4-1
CASSHSPGLAGDTQYF
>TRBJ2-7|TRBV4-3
CASSQGASVSYEQYF
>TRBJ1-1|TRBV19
CASSIHGGGTEAFF
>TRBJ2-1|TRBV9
CASSVASSSGNEQFF
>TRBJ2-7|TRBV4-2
CASSWGQGEQYF
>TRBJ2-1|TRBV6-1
CASSFAGGHNEQFF
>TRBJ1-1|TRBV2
CAGSLSGTEAFF
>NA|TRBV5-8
CASSFTGYEQYF
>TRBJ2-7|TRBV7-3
CASSSYSSRDRGQGEQYF
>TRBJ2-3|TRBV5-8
CASSAPGTSSGADTQYF
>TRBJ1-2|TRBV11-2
CASSVATAGTGNGYTF
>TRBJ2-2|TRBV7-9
CASRLPELTGELFF
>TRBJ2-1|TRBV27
CASSLLGGEQFF
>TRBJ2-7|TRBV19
CASKMSGSSYEQYF
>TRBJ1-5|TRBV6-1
CASSTQGYNQPQHF
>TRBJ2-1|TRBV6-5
CASSYETSNAYNEQFF
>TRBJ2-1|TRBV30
CAWTLGSEQFF
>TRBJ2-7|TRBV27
CASSLRRQNYEQYF
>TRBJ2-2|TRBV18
CASSPTTRTPPGELFF
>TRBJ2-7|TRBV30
CAWSDLLLRPSYEQYF
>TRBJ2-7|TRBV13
CASSLAMEPGHLSSYEQYF
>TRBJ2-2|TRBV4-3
CASSQDVGRTGELFF
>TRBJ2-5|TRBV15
CATSRPPDGFQETQYF
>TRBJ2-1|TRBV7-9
CASSLVRNEQFF
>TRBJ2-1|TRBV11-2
CASSLTSGSSNEQFF
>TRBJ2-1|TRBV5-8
CASSLALYNEQFF
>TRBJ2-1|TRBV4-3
CASSQDRTVYNEQFF
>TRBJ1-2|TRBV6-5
CASSYRDTANYGYTF
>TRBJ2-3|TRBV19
CASSMNAWNTQYF
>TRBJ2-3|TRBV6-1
CASSGYGRVTDAQYF
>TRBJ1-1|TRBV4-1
CASSQVGTGPTEAFF
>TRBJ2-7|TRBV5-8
CASSLSPSEQYF
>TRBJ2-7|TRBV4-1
CASSQVTGIYEQYF
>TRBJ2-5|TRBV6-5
CASSYFPKGREETQYF
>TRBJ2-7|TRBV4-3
CASSLGTGDDEQYF
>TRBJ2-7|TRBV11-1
CASSLEVGTGVYEQYF
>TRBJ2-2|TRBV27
CATAPLGDSELFF
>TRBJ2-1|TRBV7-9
CASSYLAGVDEQFF
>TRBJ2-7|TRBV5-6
CASSWVGGGFYEQYF
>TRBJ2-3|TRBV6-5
CASSGTGGWADTQYF
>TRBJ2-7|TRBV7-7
CASSSGSTYEQYF
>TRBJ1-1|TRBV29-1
CSVEDSGKATTAMNTEAFF
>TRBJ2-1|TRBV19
CASSIAPGDYNEQFF
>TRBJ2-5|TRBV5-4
CASSPAGRPAQYF
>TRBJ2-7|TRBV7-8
CASSLEGPSYEQYF
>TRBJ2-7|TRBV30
CAWGQGAYYEQYF
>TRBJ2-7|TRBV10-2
CASADISYEQYF
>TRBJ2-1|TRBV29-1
CSTDGGNYNEQFF
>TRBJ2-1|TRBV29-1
CSVPWRSHEQFF
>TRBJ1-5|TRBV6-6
CASSTDREVEQPQHF
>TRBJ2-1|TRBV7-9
CASRTPGGNNEQFF